Following are 9 T cell receptor beta chains from one sample sequenced in a study of CD8 T cells in ankylosing spondylitis. Their antigens are not known. MiXCR was run by TCRdb on the 5' RACE reads, yielding one entry per CDR3 protein. The sample carries around 130,000 distinct CDR3 sequences, under 20% recorded once. Whole-study results and caveats: Ankylosing spondylitis blood appeared to be characterized by a TCR beta motif of roughly eight highly homologous variants.

Sequenced: blood, either unsorted or a sorted T cell fraction (not recorded which). The receptor set was obtained from a male donor with ankylosing spondylitis.

The chain links TRBV19 to TRBJ2-1; TRBD2 agrees at 10 bases. The length of the CDR3 is 17 residues. In germline, CDR1 is LNHDA, CDR2 SQIVND (reference sequence). V was pared by 4 bases and J by 1 base, with 7 bases of the junction left unmatched. The CDR3 DNA reads as TGTGCCAGTAGTAAATACCTAGCGGGAGTATCCTACAATGAGCAGTTCTTC. Its protein is CASSKYLAGVSYNEQFF.

V is TRBV11-1 and J is TRBJ2-3; 12 bases match TRBD2. CDR1 and CDR2 (germline): SGHAT, FQDESV (reference sequence). V shed 4 bases, J shed 5 bases, and the junction held 16 bases outside the gene matches. The CDR3 runs to 19 residues. The CDR3 DNA is TGTGCCAGCAGCTCCCCAATCGCGCTAGCGGGAGGGATAGGAGATACGCAGTATTTT. This sequence encodes CASSSPIALAGGIGDTQYF.

The chain uses TRBV7-9 and TRBJ1-6; 7 nucleotides line up with TRBD1. The junction had 5 bases not matched to a gene; V was cut back by 5 bases and J by 10 bases. CDR3 length: 13 residues. Germline loops: CDR1 SEHNR, CDR2 FQNEAQ (reference sequence). The CDR3 loop reads CASSDLGGSPLHF. The CDR3 DNA is TGTGCCAGCAGCGACTTAGGGGGCTCACCCCTCCACTTT.

To note about this clonotype: At one end the junction does not follow the germline gene, possibly because of a read error. This sequence joins TRBV4-3 and TRBJ2-2; weak D call: TRBD2 (5 bases). The CDR3 length is 12 residues. Germline CDR1 reads LGHNA; CDR2 reads YSLEER. CDR3 protein: CASSHLTGELLF. In nucleotides, the CDR3 is TGCGCCAGCAGCCACCTCACCGGGGAGCTGTTATTT.

Many counts were recorded for this clonotype. The rearrangement joins TRBV27 to TRBJ1-6; TRBD1 aligns across 12 bases. Germline CDR1 is MNHEY and CDR2 is SMNVEV (reference sequence). The CDR3 loop spans 17 amino acids. J lost 7 bases, V lost 8 bases, and 12 bases had no gene match. The CDR3 loop is CASSLTGTGGYNSPLHF. The CDR3 DNA follows: TGTGCCAGCTCTCTTACCGGGACAGGGGGCTACAATTCACCCCTCCACTTT.

The chain has TRBV10-3 and TRBJ2-3, with TRBD2 as a possible D gene (6 bases). The CDR3 runs 14 residues. In germline, CDR1 is ENHRY, CDR2 SYGVKD. Between the trimmed V and J ends, which lost 10 bases and 1 base, there was a span of 15 bases. CDR3 DNA sequence: TGTGCCACCGGCGTAGCGGAGGGCACAGATACGCAGTATTTT. Encoded protein: CATGVAEGTDTQYF.

The chain joins TRBV5-1 to TRBJ2-1, with D perhaps matching TRBD1 (6 bases). Trimming shortened V by 6 bases and J by 4 bases, and 11 bases separated the two germline ends. The CDR3 runs 13 residues. The germline CDR1 and CDR2 sequences are SGHRS and YFSETQ. In DNA form, the CDR3 reads TGCGCCAGCAAGGGGACAAATTACAATGAGCAGTTCTTC. Translated: CASKGTNYNEQFF.

This clonotype has only a few counts. The chain uses TRBV14 and TRBJ2-1; 9 bases agree with TRBD2. Germline V gene sequence: CDR1 SGHDN, CDR2 FVKESK. V shed 1 base and J 9 bases; nucleotides not matched to a gene: 1. The CDR3 runs 13 residues. The CDR3 spells CASSQASGIEQFF. For the CDR3, the DNA is TGTGCCAGCAGCCAAGCTAGCGGGATTGAGCAGTTCTTC.

This chain links TRBV7-9 with TRBJ1-1; 11 bases fit TRBD1. Germline V gene lookup returns CDR1 SEHNR and CDR2 FQNEAQ (reference sequence). The CDR3 contains 16 residues. V dropped 5 bases and J dropped 7; count of bases not matched to a gene: 12. The CDR3 region has the DNA TGTGCCAGCAGCGCGGACAGGGGGCGGGAAGTTGGTGAAGCTTTCTTT. Amino acids: CASSADRGREVGEAFF.